This T cell receptor beta chain stems from a study of beta chain features in type 1 diabetes. General study findings and limits: Significant though moderate, a shortening of TCRB CDR3s appeared in all four CD4+ subsets of Type 1 diabetes patients. Compared with healthy donors, patients appeared to share more similar naive, central memory and regulatory TCRB repertoires.

Isolated RNA was reverse transcribed in full, so expressed TCRB transcripts were sequenced. Generated by immunoSEQ multiplex PCR, the TCRdb table keeps only in-frame clones and is missing some. Of roughly 150,000 clones in the sample, approximately 8.8% were seen once. CDR3 length equals 14 residues. Germline V gene sequence: CDR1 SGHTA, CDR2 FQGNSA. The V and J ends lost 5 bases and 12 bases, in that order; junction bases with no gene match: 16. This clone occurred a few times. Its antigen is not identified. One heparinised blood draw, averaging roughly 120 mL, came from each donor. Based on CD45RO/CCR7/CD25/CD127/CD95/CD27, CD4+ regulatory, stem cell-like memory, naive and central memory cells were sorted.

The receptor's source is a woman in her thirties with type 1 diabetes. Sequenced input: central memory CD4+ T cells from blood. The chain has TRBV7-2 and TRBJ2-7; 7 positions agree with TRBD1. The CDR3 DNA follows: TGTGCCAGCAGCCCCGGGACAGCCCTACAGTTTTGGTACTTC. Translation gives CASSPGTALQFWYF.